The clone carrying this TCR beta chain was found a few times. The antigen is not known. Germline V lookup: CDR1 SGHVS, CDR2 FQNEAQ. The V end lost 2 bases, the J end lost 4 bases, and 12 bases lay between the germline ends. This CDR3 spans 15 amino acids. In TCRdb, the reads were re-called with MiXCR into one record per CDR3 protein. The sample holds 450,000 to 650,000 distinct CDR3 sequences; about 25% are singletons and the top ten take approximately 13%. This specimen comes from a study of T cell repertoires in cytomegalovirus infection. Study in general: Public signatures in TCR beta pointed to CMV infection and matching HLA type.

Study-level points and caveats: Totalled public TCR beta family frequency picked out people who carried CMV plus the relevant HLA. It was HLA-C-restricted CMV-specific TCR beta clonotypes that dominated the response ex vivo.

The sequenced sample was PBMCs. The chain recombines TRBV7-8 with TRBJ2-1; D perhaps matches TRBD2 (6 bases). The sequence was obtained from a human donor in good health (CMV status not recorded). Some clones in this sample may be carry-over from other donors' samples. The CDR3 reads CASSLLAASYNEQFF. The CDR3 nucleotides read TGTGCCAGCAGCTTATTAGCGGCTTCTTACAATGAGCAGTTCTTC. The variable domain in full, completed from reference TRBV7-8 and TRBJ2-1, reads GAGVSQSPRYKVAKRGQDVALRCDPISGHVSLFWYQQALGQGPEFLTYFQNEAQLDKSGLPSDRFFAERPEGSVSTLKIQRTQQEDSAVYLCASSLLAASYNEQFFGPGTRLTVL.